A single TCR beta chain is shown here with its context. This sample is part of a study of blood T cell repertoires in COVID-19. Study as a whole: Spain, Italy and the United States supplied samples that represented acute and convalescent COVID-19. In each case, the material was cDNA or gDNA derived from T cells, B-cell-depleted T cells, or PBMCs.

The CDR3 runs to 13 residues. Trimming stripped 0 bases from V and 3 bases from J, with 7 bases between. Per germline, CDR1 SGHNT and CDR2 YYREEE (reference sequence). As processed by the authors: The authors estimated nucleated cell counts from reference gene primer amplification. Clones were sequenced by immunoSEQ multiplex PCR, and TCRdb holds only the in-frame ones, with some missing. That table gives V, J and clone size, and the DNA gave D and trimming. The table has 150,000 to 200,000 clones, 80% to 90% seen once; the top ten hold roughly 7.8%. V and J are TRBV5-4 and TRBJ2-7; D unclear. This TCR derives from a man between 60 and 75 years old with acute or convalescent COVID-19. Source material: peripheral blood. CDR3 in amino acids: CASSLEPGYEQYF. In nucleotides, the CDR3 is TGTGCCAGCAGCTTGGAACCCGGCTACGAGCAGTACTTC. The full variable domain, rest sourced from reference TRBV5-4 and TRBJ2-7, is ETGVTQSPTHLIKTRGQQVTLRCSSQSGHNTVSWYQQALGQGPQFIFQYYREEENGRGNFPPRFSGLQFPNYSSELNVNALELDDSALYLCASSLEPGYEQYFGPGTRLTVT.